Listed below are T cell receptor beta chains from one sample, sequenced in a study of graft-versus-host responses after intestinal transplantation. Their antigen targets remain unknown. The table came from immunoSEQ multiplex PCR; TCRdb's copy has only in-frame clones and leaves some out. Of approximately 130,000 clones listed, approximately 94% are singletons. Sequences were derived from unstimulated CD4+ T cells sorted from spleen or lymph node cells, sampled before intestinal transplant. The receptors were gathered from a human donor who received an intestinal transplant. Each CDR3 is given with its conserved first and last residue. The D gene is left open where the match is weak. Only some rows state a clone size, as once, few, many or a class for expanded clones.

j_gene,d_gene,len,v_gene,abundance,CDR3nt,CDR3aa
TRBJ2-1,NA,15,TRBV5-4,NA,TGTGCCAGCAGCTTCTTCGGCAGGGGTTACAATGAGCAGTTCTTC,CASSFFGRGYNEQFF
TRBJ1-2,TRBD1,12,TRBV4-1,NA,TGCGCCAGCAGTCGAGAGACAGGGACCATGAACTTC,CASSRETGTMNF
TRBJ2-2,NA,12,TRBV13,NA,TGTGCCAGCAACTCCCGCGGCGGGGAGCTGTTTTTT,CASNSRGGELFF
TRBJ1-2,NA,16,TRBV9,NA,TGTGCCAGCAGCGTAGGTTCCCACCGGGAGATCTATGGCTACACCTTC,CASSVGSHREIYGYTF
TRBJ1-5,TRBD1,13,TRBV2,NA,TGTGCCAGCAGTGGACAGGGAGGTCAGCCCCAGCATTTT,CASSGQGGQPQHF
TRBJ1-2,TRBD1,16,TRBV5-1,NA,TGCGCCAGCAGCCTACAGCCGACAGGGGGTCACTATGGCTACACCTTC,CASSLQPTGGHYGYTF
TRBJ2-1,NA,17,TRBV7-9,NA,TGTGCCAGCACAGGGGGGACACCCACTGGAACTTACAATGAGCAGTTCTTC,CASTGGTPTGTYNEQFF
TRBJ2-5,TRBD2,13,TRBV7-3,once,TGTGCCTACCGAGTAGCGGGGAAAGAGACCCAGTACTTC,CAYRVAGKETQYF
TRBJ1-1,TRBD1,15,TRBV5-4,NA,TGTGCCAGCAGCCCAAGGGGGGACAGGGGTGTGGGAGCTTTCTTT,CASSPRGDRGVGAFF
TRBJ1-4,NA,16,TRBV4-1,NA,TGCGCCAGCAGCCAAGAGCCCGGATTTAATGCGGGAAAACTGTTTTTT,CASSQEPGFNAGKLFF
TRBJ1-1,NA,12,TRBV19,NA,TGTGCCAGTAGTAAGGGGATCTCTGAAGCTTTCTTT,CASSKGISEAFF
TRBJ2-7,TRBD1,16,TRBV30,NA,TGTGCCTGGCATGGGGGCAGGGGGCATGGTGGCTTTGAGCAGTACTTC,CAWHGGRGHGGFEQYF
TRBJ2-7,NA,16,TRBV12-5,NA,TGTGCTAGTGGTCATCTCTTTGGGGGTCCAACCTACGAGCAGTACTTC,CASGHLFGGPTYEQYF
TRBJ2-1,NA,14,TRBV5-1,NA,TGCGCCAGCAGCGAGACCCCGGACCACAATGAGCAGTTCTTC,CASSETPDHNEQFF
TRBJ1-2,NA,14,TRBV7-9,NA,TGTGCCAGCAGCTTAGCGCGACGGGAGGATGGCTACACCTTC,CASSLARREDGYTF
TRBJ1-6,TRBD1,12,TRBV30,once,TGTGCCTGGAGTCCAGGGGGTTCACCCCTCCACTTT,CAWSPGGSPLHF
TRBJ2-3,TRBD1,15,TRBV10-3,NA,TGTGCCATCAGGAAGACAGGGGCCGGAGCAGATACGCAGTATTTT,CAIRKTGAGADTQYF
TRBJ2-1,TRBD2,16,TRBV5-1,NA,TGCGCCAGCAGCTCCCTCTGGGCTAGCGGGGGTGATGAGCAGTTCTTC,CASSSLWASGGDEQFF
TRBJ1-1,NA,15,TRBV18,NA,TGTGCCAGCTCATCGGGGGCGCGGAGGAACACTGAAGCTTTCTTT,CASSSGARRNTEAFF
TRBJ1-2,TRBD1,14,TRBV6-5,NA,TGTGCCAGCAGTTACTCGACCCAGGGGGGTGGCTACACCTTC,CASSYSTQGGGYTF
TRBJ1-1,TRBD1,13,TRBV7-8,once,TGTGCCAGCAGCCCCAGGGGGGGGACTGAAGCTTTCTTT,CASSPRGGTEAFF
TRBJ1-1,TRBD1,16,TRBV19,NA,TGTGCCAGTAGACCGCAGGGGAGGGGGCCGGACACTGAAGCTTTCTTT,CASRPQGRGPDTEAFF
TRBJ1-6,NA,12,TRBV30,NA,TGTGCCTGGAGTCCAGGGAACTCACCCCTCCACTTT,CAWSPGNSPLHF
TRBJ1-5,TRBD1,17,TRBV6-1,NA,TGTGCCAGCAGTGAACGGACAGGCCTTTCCCGCAATCAGCCCCAGCATTTT,CASSERTGLSRNQPQHF
TRBJ2-5,NA,15,TRBV21-1,NA,TGTGCCAGCAGCAAAGGGACTAGATTCCAAGAGACCCAGTACTTC,CASSKGTRFQETQYF
TRBJ1-2,TRBD1,15,TRBV19,NA,TGTGCCAGTTCCGAGCCCGGGACAGGGCTAGGTGGCTACACCTTC,CASSEPGTGLGGYTF
TRBJ2-7,TRBD1,14,TRBV6-1,NA,TGTGCCAGCAGCCGGACAGGCACTTCCTACGAGCAGTACTTC,CASSRTGTSYEQYF
TRBJ2-7,TRBD1,17,TRBV11-3,NA,TGTGCCAGCAGCCCTCAAATGTCCGGGACAGGGGGAGACGAGCAGTACTTC,CASSPQMSGTGGDEQYF
TRBJ2-7,NA,15,TRBV5-1,NA,TGCGCCAGCAGCCCTGGGGAAAAGGGAGGCGTCGAGCAGTACTTC,CASSPGEKGGVEQYF
TRBJ1-3,NA,14,TRBV18,few,TGTGCCAGCTCACCTGCCAACAGCGGAAACACCATATATTTT,CASSPANSGNTIYF
TRBJ2-3,TRBD2,16,TRBV19,NA,TGTGCCAGTAGTGTATCCAGCGGGGGGGCCTTAGATACGCAGTATTTT,CASSVSSGGALDTQYF
TRBJ2-1,TRBD2,14,TRBV29-1,NA,TGCAGCGTTGAGGGGAGACTAGCTAGGGATGAGCAGTTCTTC,CSVEGRLARDEQFF
TRBJ2-5,TRBD1,14,TRBV5-5,once,TGTGCCAGCAGCTCCAGGGGGTCGGGGGAGACCCAGTACTTC,CASSSRGSGETQYF
TRBJ1-5,NA,16,TRBV15,NA,TGTGCCACCAGCAGAGAAGGAGATTCGGGGGGTCAGCCCCAGCATTTT,CATSREGDSGGQPQHF
TRBJ2-1,TRBD2,15,TRBV7-8,NA,TGTGCCAGCAGCTTAGGACTAGCGTCCTACAATGAGCAGTTCTTC,CASSLGLASYNEQFF
TRBJ2-3,NA,13,TRBV11-3,NA,TGTGCCAGCGCTGGACAAAGCACAGATACGCAGTATTTT,CASAGQSTDTQYF
TRBJ1-6,TRBD1,16,TRBV5-1,few,TGCGCCAGCAGCATCTCCGGGACAGGGGCGAATTCACCCCTCCACTTT,CASSISGTGANSPLHF
TRBJ2-5,NA,14,TRBV10-3,NA,TGTGCCATCAGTGTGCAGGGGCTCCAAGAGACCCAGTACTTC,CAISVQGLQETQYF
TRBJ2-4,NA,16,TRBV6-1,NA,TGTGCCAGCAGTGAAGCGCTAGGAATAGCCAAAAACATTCAGTACTTC,CASSEALGIAKNIQYF
TRBJ1-1,NA,14,TRBV19,NA,TGTGCCAGTAGTATAGAGGGCAGAGGGGGAGAAGCTTTCTTT,CASSIEGRGGEAFF
TRBJ1-2,NA,13,TRBV4-1,NA,TGCGCCAGCAGTCCAAGGGACTGGAATGGCTACACCTTC,CASSPRDWNGYTF
TRBJ2-6,NA,15,TRBV5-1,NA,TGCGCCAGCAGCCCCAGGGGAAGTGGGGCCAACGTCCTGACTTTC,CASSPRGSGANVLTF
TRBJ1-3,NA,15,TRBV7-9,NA,TGTGCCAGCAGCCATAGACCCGTAGCTGGAAACACCATATATTTT,CASSHRPVAGNTIYF
TRBJ2-3,TRBD2,15,TRBV27,NA,TGTGCCAGCAGCCGACTAGCCCAACGCACAGATACGCAGTATTTT,CASSRLAQRTDTQYF
TRBJ2-1,TRBD1,16,TRBV7-9,NA,TGTGCCAGCAGCACCCGGACAGGGGGGGTCTACAATGAGCAGTTCTTC,CASSTRTGGVYNEQFF
TRBJ2-3,TRBD2,14,TRBV7-8,NA,TGTGCCAGCGGCCGGGGGGGGAGCACAGATACGCAGTATTTT,CASGRGGSTDTQYF